The 5 T cell receptor beta chains given below trace back to one sample, sequenced in a study of identical twins. TCRdb re-called the 5' RACE reads with MiXCR, one entry per CDR3 protein. The sample carries around 480,000 distinct CDR3 sequences, approximately 15% recorded once. These same records also appear under a second study, on yellow fever vaccine responses in identical twins.

The specimen was CD4+ T cells sorted from blood. All receptors derive from a woman aged 18 to 35 in good health.

The chain links TRBV20-1 to TRBJ2-6, with D tentatively TRBD1 or TRBD2 (5 bases each). CDR1 is DFQATT and CDR2 is SNEGSKA in the germline V gene (reference sequence). This CDR3 has 14 amino acids. The V and J ends lost 3 bases and 2 bases respectively, with 8 bases between them. CDR3 in amino acids: CSASLGAGANVLTF. The CDR3 region has the DNA TGCAGTGCTAGTCTGGGGGCTGGGGCCAACGTCCTGACTTTC.

This sequence joins TRBV14 and TRBJ2-2, with D possibly TRBD1 on 5 matching bases. This CDR3 has 19 residues. Germline CDR1 is SGHDN and CDR2 is FVKESK. V dropped 1 base and J dropped 3 bases, with 21 bases sitting between them. CDR3 sequence (DNA): TGTGCCAGCAGCCAAGTGACGCGAAAGGGGCTAAGTTACACCGGGGAGCTGTTTTTT. Translating gives CASSQVTRKGLSYTGELFF.

This clonotype has ten or more counts. The rearrangement joins TRBV4-2 to TRBJ2-3; no definite D call. Germline V CDR1 and CDR2: LGHNA, YNFKEQ. The CDR3 extends over 16 amino acids. The germline V and J ends were trimmed by 0 bases and 2 bases, with 12 bases remaining between them. The CDR3 region is CASSQDPFGLTDTQYF. The CDR3, as DNA: TGTGCCAGCAGCCAAGATCCTTTTGGCCTCACAGATACGCAGTATTTT.

This clonotype has a count of ten or more. V and J are TRBV4-2 and TRBJ1-4; D uncertain. CDR1 LGHNA and CDR2 YNFKEQ come from the germline V gene. CDR3 size: 14 residues. Trimming cost V 2 bases and J 6 bases, with 10 bases left between them. The CDR3 here is CASSQQDQDEKLFF. CDR3 DNA sequence: TGTGCCAGCAGCCAACAGGACCAGGATGAAAAACTGTTTTTT.

The chain links TRBV27 to TRBJ2-6; 7 bases agree with TRBD1. V shed 6 bases and J 0 bases; nucleotides not matched to a gene: 2. Germline V gene lookup returns CDR1 MNHEY and CDR2 SMNVEV (reference sequence). This CDR3 has 15 residues. The CDR3 is CASRPGGSGANVLTF. The CDR3 DNA is TGTGCCAGCAGACCAGGGGGCTCTGGGGCCAACGTCCTGACTTTC.